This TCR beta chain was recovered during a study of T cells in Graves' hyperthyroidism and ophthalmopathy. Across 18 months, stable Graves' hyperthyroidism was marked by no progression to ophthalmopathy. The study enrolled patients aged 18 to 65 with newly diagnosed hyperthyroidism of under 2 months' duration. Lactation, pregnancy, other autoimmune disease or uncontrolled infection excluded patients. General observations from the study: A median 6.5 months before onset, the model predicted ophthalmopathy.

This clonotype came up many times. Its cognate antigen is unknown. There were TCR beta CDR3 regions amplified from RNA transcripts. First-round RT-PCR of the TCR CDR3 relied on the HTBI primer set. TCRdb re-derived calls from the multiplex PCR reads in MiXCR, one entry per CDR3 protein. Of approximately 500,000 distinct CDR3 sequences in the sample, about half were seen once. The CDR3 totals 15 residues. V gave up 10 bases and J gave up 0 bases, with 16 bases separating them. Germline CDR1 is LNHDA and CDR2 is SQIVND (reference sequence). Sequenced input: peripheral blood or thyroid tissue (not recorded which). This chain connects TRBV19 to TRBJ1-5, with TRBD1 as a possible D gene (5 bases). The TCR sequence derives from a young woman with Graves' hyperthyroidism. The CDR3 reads CATTRQRSSNQPQHF. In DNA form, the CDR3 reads TGTGCCACCACCAGACAGCGATCTAGCAATCAGCCCCAGCATTTT.